These T cell receptor beta chains were read from a single sample in a study of T cells in Graves' hyperthyroidism and ophthalmopathy. From the multiplex PCR reads, TCRdb called clonotypes with MiXCR, one entry per CDR3 protein. Of hundreds of thousands of distinct CDR3 sequences in the sample, just under 45% are singletons; the top ten hold less than 9%. Sequencing was carried out using peripheral blood or thyroid tissue (not recorded which). These receptors came from an adult man with Graves' disease, either hyperthyroidism or ophthalmopathy (not recorded which). The CDR3 runs from the conserved cysteine through the conserved F or W.

len: 13
v_gene: TRBV7-9
j_gene: TRBJ1-5
CDR3aa: CASSPGQNQPQHF

len: 14
v_gene: TRBV10-3
j_gene: TRBJ2-5
CDR3aa: CAISGVTGGETQYF

len: 13
v_gene: TRBV2
j_gene: TRBJ1-2
CDR3aa: CARETGGPYGYTF

len: 12
v_gene: TRBV10-3
j_gene: TRBJ1-2
CDR3aa: CAISGQGYGYTF

len: 13
v_gene: TRBV29-1
j_gene: TRBJ1-1
CDR3aa: CSVVGAVGTEAFF

len: 11
v_gene: TRBV19
j_gene: TRBJ1-2
CDR3aa: CANSSGSRDTF

len: 15
v_gene: TRBV7-9
j_gene: TRBJ1-1
CDR3aa: CASSLRTGMNTEAFF

len: 15
v_gene: TRBV11-1
j_gene: TRBJ2-5
CDR3aa: CASSLERGTWETQYF

len: 17
v_gene: TRBV6-5
j_gene: TRBJ1-2
CDR3aa: CASSYNPLGQGLDGYTF

len: 15
v_gene: TRBV13
j_gene: TRBJ2-5
CDR3aa: CASSRRLAEQETQYF

len: 16
v_gene: TRBV7-9
j_gene: TRBJ1-5
CDR3aa: CASSLFGTSNNQPQHF

len: 13
v_gene: TRBV12-3/TRBV12-4
j_gene: TRBJ2-7
CDR3aa: CASSNRDTYEQYF

len: 15
v_gene: TRBV14
j_gene: TRBJ1-4
CDR3aa: CASSHLQGTNEKLFF

len: 14
v_gene: TRBV2
j_gene: TRBJ1-2
CDR3aa: CASKRGGAVHGYTF

len: 13
v_gene: TRBV29-1
j_gene: TRBJ2-5
CDR3aa: CSVVLRIQETQYF

len: 14
v_gene: TRBV20-1
j_gene: TRBJ1-3
CDR3aa: CSATDRFHGAGVYF

len: 14
v_gene: TRBV20-1
j_gene: TRBJ1-6
CDR3aa: CSAPFFGWGSPLHF

len: 14
v_gene: TRBV20-1
j_gene: TRBJ1-2
CDR3aa: CSARRFLGEYGYTF

len: 16
v_gene: TRBV7-9
j_gene: TRBJ2-7
CDR3aa: CASSADPAGAAYEQYF

len: 16
v_gene: TRBV7-2
j_gene: TRBJ1-1
CDR3aa: CASSLDRGAMNTEAFF

len: 15
v_gene: TRBV7-9
j_gene: TRBJ2-7
CDR3aa: CASSHGGAGGLEQYF

len: 16
v_gene: TRBV13
j_gene: TRBJ1-2
CDR3aa: CASSLEAGGQGYGYTF

len: 15
v_gene: TRBV12-3/TRBV12-4
j_gene: TRBJ1-6
CDR3aa: CASTTDGSYNSPLHF

len: 14
v_gene: TRBV6-5
j_gene: TRBJ1-2
CDR3aa: CASSRKQGSDGYTF

len: 17
v_gene: TRBV25-1
j_gene: TRBJ1-6
CDR3aa: CASSDSFGTGGSSPLHF

len: 16
v_gene: TRBV7-8
j_gene: TRBJ1-6
CDR3aa: CASSQLGGYRGSPLHF

len: 16
v_gene: TRBV5-1
j_gene: TRBJ1-6
CDR3aa: CASSFTWGTPNSPLHF